The sample holds many counts of the clone carrying this T cell receptor beta chain. The antigen remains undetermined. The entry originates in a study of T cells in Graves' hyperthyroidism and ophthalmopathy. What was amplified from RNA transcripts were TCR beta CDR3 regions. First-round RT-PCR targeting the TCR CDR3 was performed with the HTBI primer set. TCRdb reprocessed the multiplex PCR reads via MiXCR and lists one record per CDR3 protein. The profile shows about 560,000 distinct CDR3 sequences, approximately 15% of them singletons. Findings of the study overall: Within blood appeared most thyroid clonotypes that had expanded above 0.001. Prediction of ophthalmopathy progression came a median approximately 7 months pre-onset.

The receptor comes from a woman aged 40-49 years with Graves' hyperthyroidism. The sample consisted of blood.

The CDR3 here is CATSHLDLTQYF. CDR3 DNA: TGTGCCACCAGCCACCTGGACCTAACGCAGTATTTT. The genes are TRBV15 and TRBJ2-3; no firm D call. V lost 5 bases to trimming and J lost 9 bases, with 12 bases between them. CDR1 is LNHNV and CDR2 is YYDKDF in the germline V gene (reference sequence). The CDR3 is 12 residues long.